The sequence of this TCR beta chain was determined in a study of follicular helper T cells after annual influenza vaccination. Overall study: Blood was drawn on days 0, 7 and 28 after vaccination. Overall study results and limits: Each annual vaccination recalled recurring oligoclonal ICOS+CD38+ cTfh clonotypes.

To note about this clone: What it binds is unknown.

Sequencing was performed with immunoSEQ multiplex PCR; in TCRdb, only in-frame clones are kept and a portion is missing. The sample shows about 2,700 clones, 65% to 85% of them seen only once. Time point of the sample: 2014-2015 season, pre-vaccination. Donors with HIV/AIDS, active malignancy, immunomodulators or active illness were excluded. Per time point, roughly 40-100 mL of blood was sampled. The germline V and J ends were trimmed by 0 bases and 0 bases, with 3 bases remaining between them. CDR1 is SGHTA, CDR2 FQGNSA, per germline. This CDR3 comprises 15 residues. The TCR comes from an adult who received the influenza vaccine. The sample was CXCR5+ CD38- circulating T follicular helper cells from blood, taken on the day of influenza vaccination. Specified subset: circulating Tfh, non-naive CD4+CXCR5+PD-1+ (ICOS+CD38+ or ICOS-CD38-). V is TRBV7-2 and J is TRBJ2-6; no clear D gene. The CDR3 DNA reads TGTGCCAGCAGCTTAGCGAGCTCTGGGGCCAACGTCCTGACTTTC. Protein sequence: CASSLASSGANVLTF.